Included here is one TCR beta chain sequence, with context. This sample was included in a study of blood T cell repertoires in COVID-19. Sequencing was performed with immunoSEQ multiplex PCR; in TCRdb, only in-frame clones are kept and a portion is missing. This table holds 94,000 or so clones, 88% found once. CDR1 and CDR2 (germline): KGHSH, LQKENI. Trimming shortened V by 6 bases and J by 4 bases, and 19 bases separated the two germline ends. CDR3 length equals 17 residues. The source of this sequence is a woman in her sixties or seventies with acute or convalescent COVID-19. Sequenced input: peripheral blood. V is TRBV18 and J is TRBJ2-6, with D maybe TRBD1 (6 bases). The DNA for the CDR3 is TGTGCCAGCTCGCCAGAGGGACATGGCCTAGGGGCCAACGTCCTGACTTTC. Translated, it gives CASSPEGHGLGANVLTF.